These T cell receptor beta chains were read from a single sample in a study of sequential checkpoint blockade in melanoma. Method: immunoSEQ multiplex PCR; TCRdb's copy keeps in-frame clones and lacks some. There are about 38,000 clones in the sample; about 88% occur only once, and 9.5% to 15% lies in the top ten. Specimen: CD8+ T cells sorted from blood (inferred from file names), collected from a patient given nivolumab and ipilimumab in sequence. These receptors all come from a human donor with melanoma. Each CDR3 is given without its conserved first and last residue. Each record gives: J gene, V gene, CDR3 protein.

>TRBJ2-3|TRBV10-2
ASRGLAGMSDTQY
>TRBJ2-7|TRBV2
ASSEGSGGYEQY
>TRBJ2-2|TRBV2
ASIPTESTGELF
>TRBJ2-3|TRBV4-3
ASSQEASGTTDTQY
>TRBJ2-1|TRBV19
ASSIQGGLNNEQF
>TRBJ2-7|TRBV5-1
ASSPGYEQY
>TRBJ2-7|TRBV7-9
ASSFRDRGDYEQY
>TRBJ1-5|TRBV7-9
ASSLTGLNQPQH
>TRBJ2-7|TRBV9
ASSPGTSGSHEQY
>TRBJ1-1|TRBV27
ASSDQGTEAF
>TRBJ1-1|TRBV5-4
ASSWPTEMNTEAF
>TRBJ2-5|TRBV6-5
ASSSLRGLAETQY
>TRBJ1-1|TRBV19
ASTIGAMNTEAF
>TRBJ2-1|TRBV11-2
ASSLVWGDEQF
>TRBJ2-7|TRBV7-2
ASSSTLGTGAYEQY
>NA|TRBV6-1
ASSEVGVGHEQY
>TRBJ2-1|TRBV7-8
ASSPGQDYNEQF
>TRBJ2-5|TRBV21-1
ASSRDKETQY
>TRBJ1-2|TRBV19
ASRGHFYGYT
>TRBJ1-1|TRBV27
ASSLYRDTEAF
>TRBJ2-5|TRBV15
ATSGLGGGETQY
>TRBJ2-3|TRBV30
AWGLAPDTQY